The 25 T cell receptor beta chains given below trace back to one sample, sequenced in a study of OX40 agonist ivuxolimab in advanced cancers. Libraries were prepared by immunoSEQ multiplex PCR; TCRdb keeps only in-frame clonotypes and omits some of them. The table has roughly 86,000 clones, 92% seen once; the top ten hold about 1.1%. The material was CD4+ or CD8+ T cells sorted from blood, obtained in a trial of the OX40 agonist ivuxolimab. The receptors stem from an adult with an advanced solid tumor such as melanoma, head and neck, liver or kidney cancer.

This chain joins TRBV18 and TRBJ2-1; 10 nucleotides line up with TRBD1. The CDR3 consists of 17 residues. V lost 3 bases to trimming and J lost 5 bases; unmatched junction nucleotides: 10. The germline gives CDR1 KGHSH, CDR2 LQKENI. The CDR3 region has the DNA TGTGCCAGCTCACCTACAACCGGGACAGGGGTTAACAATGAGCAGTTCTTC. Its protein product is CASSPTTGTGVNNEQFF.

The chain recombines TRBV6-1 with TRBJ2-1; D might be TRBD1 (6 bases). Looked up from germline, CDR1 is MNHNS and CDR2 is SASEGT. Trimming left V 0 bases short and J 0 bases short, with 12 bases between. The CDR3 contains 17 residues. CDR3 DNA: TGTGCCAGCAGTGAAGCGCTCCCACAGGGCTCCTACAATGAGCAGTTCTTC. Amino acid sequence: CASSEALPQGSYNEQFF.

The chain uses TRBV2 and TRBJ2-2; D gene unclear. Trimming shortened V by 3 bases and J by 6 bases, and 2 bases separated the two germline ends. Per the germline V gene, CDR1 is SNHLY and CDR2 is FYNNEI. The CDR3 totals 11 residues. CDR3 sequence reads: CASSDPGELFF. CDR3 DNA sequence: TGTGCCAGCAGTGATCCCGGGGAGCTGTTTTTT.

V is TRBV7-9 and J is TRBJ1-4; 8 bases are shared with TRBD1. The germline gives CDR1 SEHNR, CDR2 FQNEAQ (reference sequence). The length of the CDR3 is 14 residues. V was clipped by 1 base and J by 5 bases; unmatched bases: 0. Here the CDR3 DNA reads TGTGCCAGCAGCTTAGGACAGGGGAATGAAAAACTGTTTTTT. This translates into CASSLGQGNEKLFF.

This chain uses TRBV19 with TRBJ2-1, with D possibly TRBD2 on 5 matching bases. The ends were cut back, 3 bases at V and 0 bases at J, with 9 bases in the middle. Looked up from germline, CDR1 is LNHDA and CDR2 is SQIVND (reference sequence). CDR3 size: 15 residues. The CDR3 DNA sequence: TGTGCCAGTAGTATTTCTGCGGGCTCCTACAATGAGCAGTTCTTC. Encoded protein: CASSISAGSYNEQFF.

V is TRBV6-5 and J is TRBJ2-2, with no clear D. With 8 bases removed from V and 6 bases from J, the gap between germline ends came to 10 bases. The CDR3 extends over 12 amino acids. Germline V gene data show CDR1 as MNHEY and CDR2 as SVGAGI. This CDR3 is CASSDFPGELFF. The CDR3 DNA reads TGTGCCAGCTCCGACTTCCCCGGGGAGCTGTTTTTT.

The rearrangement joins TRBV9 to TRBJ2-5, with 9 bases matching TRBD2. Germline V gene data show CDR1 as SGDLS and CDR2 as YYNGEE. This CDR3 region has 15 residues. The V segment lost 0 bases and the J segment 4 bases; nucleotides outside the gene matches: 4. CDR3 bases: TGTGCCAGCAGCGTAGGGTCACTAGCGGGAGAGACCCAGTACTTC. Translated, it gives CASSVGSLAGETQYF.

This clone was recorded only once. This rearrangement joins TRBV28 to TRBJ2-7; 9 positions match TRBD2. Germline trimming cut 5 bases from V and 0 bases from J; bases unmatched to any gene: 5. This CDR3 is 15 amino acids long. Germline V gives CDR1 MDHEN, CDR2 SYDVKM. The CDR3 loop is CASSESGRISYEQYF. The CDR3 nucleotides read TGTGCCAGCAGTGAAAGCGGGAGGATCTCCTACGAGCAGTACTTC.

This clone showed up just once. The V and J genes are TRBV5-4 and TRBJ2-7, with D unclear. The CDR3 has 12 residues. The V and J ends lost 4 bases and 2 bases respectively, with 7 bases between them. The germline gives CDR1 SGHNT, CDR2 YYREEE (reference sequence). CDR3: CASSRSPYEQYF. CDR3 DNA sequence: TGTGCCAGCAGCCGGAGCCCCTACGAGCAGTACTTC.

The chain employs TRBV11-3 and TRBJ2-1; no firm D call. CDR3 size: 11 residues. The V and J ends lost 6 bases and 1 base respectively, with 1 base between them. Per germline, CDR1 SGHNT and CDR2 YENEEA. The CDR3 region is CASRSYNEQFF. The CDR3 DNA reads as TGTGCCAGCAGGTCCTACAATGAGCAGTTCTTC.

The genes are TRBV27 and TRBJ1-5; D uncertain. CDR1 and CDR2 (germline): MNHEY, SMNVEV (reference sequence). Trimming stripped 3 bases from V and 3 bases from J, with 12 bases between. This CDR3 region has 15 residues. The CDR3 reads CASSFRGNYNQPQHF. CDR3 sequence (DNA): TGTGCCAGCAGTTTCAGAGGGAATTACAATCAGCCCCAGCATTTT.

This chain connects TRBV10-1 to TRBJ1-5; D not certain. Germline CDR1 WNHNN, CDR2 SYGVQD (reference sequence). The CDR3 has 11 amino acids. V lost 4 bases and J lost 7, with 5 bases in between. The CDR3 DNA sequence: TGCGCCAGCAGTGTGGGCCAGCCCCAGCATTTT. Residues: CASSVGQPQHF.

This chain uses TRBV7-3 with TRBJ2-1; D call uncertain. This CDR3 spans 15 amino acids. Germline V lookup: CDR1 SGHTA, CDR2 FQGTGA. V was cut by 4 bases and J by 7 bases, with 17 bases left in between. The CDR3 loop reads CASSSQSGLTNEQFF. The CDR3 nucleotides read TGTGCCAGCAGCTCCCAGTCGGGCCTCACGAATGAGCAGTTCTTC.

The rearrangement joins TRBV7-8 to TRBJ1-5; D possibly corresponds to TRBD1 (6 bases). Germline CDR1 and CDR2: SGHVS and FQNEAQ. Trimming left V 8 bases short and J 1 base short, with 15 bases between. The CDR3 consists of 15 residues. CDR3 amino acids: CASGLGTLSNQPQHF. CDR3 sequence (DNA): TGTGCCAGCGGCCTCGGGACACTCAGCAATCAGCCCCAGCATTTT. Full variable domain (outside the CDR3, taken from reference TRBV7-8 and TRBJ1-5): GAGVSQSPRYKVAKRGQDVALRCDPISGHVSLFWYQQALGQGPEFLTYFQNEAQLDKSGLPSDRFFAERPEGSVSTLKIQRTQQEDSAVYLCASGLGTLSNQPQHFGDGTRLSIL.

This chain links TRBV19 with TRBJ2-2; D is tentatively TRBD1 or TRBD2 (5 bases each). Germline values: CDR1 LNHDA, CDR2 SQIVND (reference sequence). The germline V and J ends were trimmed by 1 base and 8 bases, with 11 bases remaining between them. The length of the CDR3 is 14 residues. The CDR3, as DNA: TGTGCCAGTAGTATAGCCGATGGGGGAGGGGAGCTGTTTTTT. The encoded protein is CASSIADGGGELFF.

This chain uses TRBV5-1 with TRBJ2-1; the match to TRBD1 covers 7 bases. This CDR3 is 16 amino acids long. Germline V gives CDR1 SGHRS, CDR2 YFSETQ. V was pared by 0 bases and J by 6 bases, with 9 bases of the junction left unmatched. CDR3 protein: CASSLAWTGGLNEQFF. The DNA of the CDR3 is TGCGCCAGCAGCTTGGCCTGGACAGGTGGCCTCAATGAGCAGTTCTTC.

With respect to this clone: Compared with germline, one end of the junction differs, possibly owing to a read error. The V gene is TRBV11-2, the J gene TRBJ2-3; D not certain. The CDR3 sequence is 12 residues long. Germline V gene sequence: CDR1 SGHAT, CDR2 FQNNGV. The CDR3 region is CASRLSTDTRYF. The CDR3 DNA sequence: TGTGCCAGCAGACTGAGCACAGATACGCGGTATTTT.

The J gene is TRBJ1-2, the V gene TRBV28; D uncertain. V lost 7 bases and J 0 bases, leaving 9 bases between the germline ends. Looked up from germline, CDR1 is MDHEN and CDR2 is SYDVKM. The CDR3 is made up of 13 amino acids. CDR3 sequence reads: CASTPLANYGYTF. The CDR3 coding sequence is TGTGCCAGCACACCCCTTGCTAACTATGGCTACACCTTC.

V gene TRBV11-1 combines with J gene TRBJ2-1, with 8 bases lining up with TRBD2. This CDR3 is 15 amino acids long. Germline assignment: CDR1 SGHAT and CDR2 FQDESV (reference sequence). V was clipped by 3 bases and J by 3 bases; unmatched bases: 4. This chain's CDR3 is CASSFESGSYNEQFF. As DNA, the CDR3 is TGTGCCAGCAGCTTTGAAAGCGGGAGCTACAATGAGCAGTTCTTC.

J is TRBJ2-1 and V is TRBV5-1; the match to TRBD1 covers 8 bases. This CDR3 has 17 amino acids. With V trimmed by 0 bases and J by 7 bases, 12 bases remained unmatched. CDR1 SGHRS and CDR2 YFSETQ come from the germline V gene. The CDR3, as DNA: TGCGCCAGCAGCTTGGCTAGCTTCGGGACAGGAAGAAATGAGCAGTTCTTC. Translating gives CASSLASFGTGRNEQFF. Combining the CDR3 with reference TRBV5-1 and TRBJ2-1 gives the whole variable domain KAGVTQTPRYLIKTRGQQVTLSCSPISGHRSVSWYQQTPGQGLQFLFEYFSETQRNKGNFPGRFSGRQFSNSRSEMNVSTLELGDSALYLCASSLASFGTGRNEQFFGPGTRLTVL.

The chain joins TRBV5-5 to TRBJ2-5; no clear D gene. Germline V gene sequence: CDR1 SGHKS, CDR2 YYEKEE (reference sequence). V dropped 4 bases and J dropped 3 bases, with 10 bases sitting between them. This CDR3 region has 13 residues. The CDR3 region is CASSPGDEETQYF. The CDR3 nucleotides are TGTGCCAGCAGCCCTGGAGACGAAGAGACCCAGTACTTC.

The chain has TRBV5-6 and TRBJ2-5; TRBD1 or TRBD2 may be the D gene (5 bases each). Trimming cost V 3 bases and J 5 bases, with 20 bases left between them. Germline V gene lookup returns CDR1 SGHDT and CDR2 YYEEEE. The CDR3 contains 16 residues. CDR3 protein: CASSSEGTPTGETQYF. CDR3 nucleotides: TGTGCCAGCAGCTCCGAGGGGACCCCCACGGGTGAGACCCAGTACTTC.

This chain uses TRBV27 with TRBJ1-6; 7 bases match TRBD1. V gave up 1 base and J gave up 2 bases; unmatched junction bases: 2. CDR1 and CDR2 from the germline V gene are MNHEY and SMNVEV (reference sequence). The CDR3 totals 16 residues. CDR3 coding DNA: TGTGCCAGCAGTTTATTAGGGGGCCCCTATAATTCACCCCTCCACTTT. Its protein is CASSLLGGPYNSPLHF.

The chain combines TRBV2 with TRBJ1-5; D gene uncertain. Germline CDR1 SNHLY, CDR2 FYNNEI. The CDR3 runs 12 residues. V was clipped by 6 bases and J by 8 bases, with 11 bases between them. The CDR3 DNA reads as TGTGCCAGCAGGTCGGGGAAGGAGCCCCAGCATTTT. It translates to CASRSGKEPQHF.

The chain employs TRBV18 and TRBJ1-5, with TRBD1 identical over 7 bases. Trimming cost V 6 bases and J 7 bases; bases outside gene matches: 18. Per the germline V gene, CDR1 is KGHSH and CDR2 is LQKENI. This CDR3 comprises 17 residues. DNA for the CDR3: TGTGCCAGCTCCAAGTCGTCCCCAGGGGGTGGTCGACAGCCCCAGCATTTT. Encoded protein: CASSKSSPGGGRQPQHF.